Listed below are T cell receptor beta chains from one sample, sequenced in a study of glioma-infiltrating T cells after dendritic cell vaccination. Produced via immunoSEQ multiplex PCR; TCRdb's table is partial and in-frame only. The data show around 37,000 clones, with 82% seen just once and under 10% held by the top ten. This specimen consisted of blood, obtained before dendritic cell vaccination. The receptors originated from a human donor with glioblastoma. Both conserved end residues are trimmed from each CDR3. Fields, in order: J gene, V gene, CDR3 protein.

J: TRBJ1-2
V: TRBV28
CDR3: ASTSGEWGYT

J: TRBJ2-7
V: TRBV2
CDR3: ASSVPPTETRTYEQY

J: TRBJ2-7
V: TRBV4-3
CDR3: ASSPAQGTEQY

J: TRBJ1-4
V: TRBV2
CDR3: AGSEWGQELEKLF

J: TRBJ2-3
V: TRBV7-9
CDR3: ASSLAPPNRGRRDTQY

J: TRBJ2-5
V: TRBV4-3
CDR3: ASSQEGGAGETQY

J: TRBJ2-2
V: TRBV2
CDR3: ASSEAPTLPTGQNTGELF

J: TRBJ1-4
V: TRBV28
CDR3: ASSFMPAGVDEKLF

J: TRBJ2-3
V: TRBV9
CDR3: ASSVDSGGITDTQY

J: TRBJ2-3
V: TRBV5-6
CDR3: ASSLEGSRTDTQY

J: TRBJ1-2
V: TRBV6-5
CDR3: ASSYSRTGGDYGYT

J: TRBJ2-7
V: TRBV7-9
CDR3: ASSLNGQDEQY

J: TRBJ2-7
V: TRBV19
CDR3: ASSAGGLYEQY

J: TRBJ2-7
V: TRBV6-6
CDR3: ATQGTYEQY

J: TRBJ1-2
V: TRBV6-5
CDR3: ASSQGQIYGYT

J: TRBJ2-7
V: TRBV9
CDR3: ASSPSSGGDPYEQY

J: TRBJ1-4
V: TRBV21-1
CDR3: ASSTPGQGNEKLF

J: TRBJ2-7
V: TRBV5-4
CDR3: ASSSRTSGDYEQY

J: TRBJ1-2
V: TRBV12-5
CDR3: ASGLFAVLGQGDSYGYT

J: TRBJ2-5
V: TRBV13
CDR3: ASSLDEVNRETQY

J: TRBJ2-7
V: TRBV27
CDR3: ASSLSRRSLNRGDYEQY

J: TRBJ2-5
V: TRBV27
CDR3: ASTPGGGMVGETQY

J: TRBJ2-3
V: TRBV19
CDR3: ASISGGARADTQY

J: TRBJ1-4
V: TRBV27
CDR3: ASSLAGTVEKLF

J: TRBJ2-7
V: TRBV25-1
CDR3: ASSSGALSYEQY

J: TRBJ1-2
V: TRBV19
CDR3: ASSAGTGNYGYT

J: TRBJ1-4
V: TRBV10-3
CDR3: AISPGTGSANEKLF

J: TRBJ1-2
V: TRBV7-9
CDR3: ASSPWTGGDYGYT

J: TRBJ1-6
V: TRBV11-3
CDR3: ASSLLTDNSPLH